Below are 25 T cell receptor beta chains sequenced from a single sample in a study of cytomegalovirus exposure and HLA in healthy donors. The study ran its PCR with 60 Vbeta and 13 Jbeta primers. Sequenced by immunoSEQ multiplex PCR; TCRdb stores in-frame clones only, minus some. The data show roughly 150,000 clones, with more than 75% seen just once and 0.9% to 1% held by the top ten. Source material: PBMCs. The source is a girl aged 2 to 10 in good health and CMV-seropositive.

This rearrangement joins TRBV10-2 to TRBJ2-7; no firm D call. The CDR3 is made up of 13 amino acids. The germline V gene has CDR1 WSHSY and CDR2 SAAADI. Trimming shortened V by 8 bases and J by 0 bases, and 11 bases separated the two germline ends. The CDR3 nucleotides read TGCGCCAGCGCAGAGTCTAGCTCCTACGAGCAGTACTTC. Amino acids: CASAESSSYEQYF.

The chain has TRBV2 and TRBJ2-2; TRBD2 is a possible D gene (5 bases). V was cut by 5 bases and J by 2 bases, with 9 bases left in between. CDR3 length: 14 residues. From germline, CDR1 is SNHLY and CDR2 FYNNEI. The CDR3 here is CASSPTTNTGELFF. The CDR3 DNA reads TGTGCCAGCAGTCCGACTACCAACACCGGGGAGCTGTTTTTT.

V and J are TRBV9 and TRBJ1-4; D is undetermined. The CDR3 is 14 amino acids. V gave up 0 bases and J gave up 8 bases, with 11 bases separating them. Germline CDR1 and CDR2: SGDLS and YYNGEE. The CDR3 region has the DNA TGTGCCAGCAGCGTAGCCCCAGGCAGAGAAAAACTGTTTTTT. The encoded protein is CASSVAPGREKLFF.

Written as DNA, the CDR3 is TGCGCCAGCAGCCAGGCGGCGCCGGCGGGGGAGACCCAGTACTTC. Translation gives CASSQAAPAGETQYF. This chain uses TRBV4-1 with TRBJ2-5, with a weak D call TRBD2 (6 bases). V lost 3 bases to trimming and J lost 5 bases, with 16 bases between them. This CDR3 spans 15 amino acids. The V gene's germline CDR1 is MGHRA and CDR2 YSYEKL.

The chain carries TRBV30 and TRBJ2-4, with D unclear. Germline values: CDR1 GTSNPN, CDR2 SVGIG (reference sequence). Between the trimmed V and J ends, which lost 3 bases and 0 bases, there was a span of 9 bases. CDR3 length: 14 residues. The CDR3, as DNA: TGTGCCTGGAGCGGTCCCTTAGCCAAAAACATTCAGTACTTC. This sequence encodes CAWSGPLAKNIQYF.

This clone occurred many times. This chain connects TRBV6-6 to TRBJ2-3; D might be TRBD2 (7 bases). This CDR3 is built from 13 residues. Deletions cut 2 bases from V and 7 bases from J, with 10 bases between. The germline CDR1 and CDR2 sequences are MNHNY and SVGAGI (reference sequence). The CDR3 reads CASSYQRDNTQYF. CDR3 in DNA: TGTGCCAGCAGTTACCAGCGGGACAATACGCAGTATTTT.

This chain joins TRBV6-6 and TRBJ1-6, with D possibly TRBD1 on 6 matching bases. Trimming pared 0 bases from V and 8 bases from J, leaving 8 bases between. The CDR3 runs 14 residues. CDR1 is MNHNY and CDR2 is SVGAGI in the germline V gene (reference sequence). CDR3 DNA sequence: TGTGCCAGCAGTTACTCCCGACAGGATTCACCCCTCCACTTT. It codes for CASSYSRQDSPLHF.

V gene TRBV30 combines with J gene TRBJ2-7; TRBD2 agrees at 10 bases. The V segment lost 4 bases and the J segment 5 bases; nucleotides outside the gene matches: 5. CDR3 length: 13 amino acids. Germline assignment: CDR1 GTSNPN and CDR2 SVGIG (reference sequence). Here the CDR3 DNA reads TGTGCCTGGACGGCTAGCGGGAGTAACGAGCAGTACTTC. This translates into CAWTASGSNEQYF.

This sequence joins TRBV28 and TRBJ2-7, with TRBD2 matching over 8 bases. The ends lost 7 bases at V and 2 bases at J; junction bases unmatched: 7. The CDR3 spans 14 residues. Germline CDR1 is MDHEN and CDR2 is SYDVKM. This CDR3 reads CASTTEAGAYEQYF. The CDR3 coding sequence is TGTGCCAGCACCACCGAAGCGGGGGCCTACGAGCAGTACTTC.

V and J are TRBV29-1 and TRBJ1-1; D may be TRBD1 (5 bases). Germline CDR1 is SQVTM and CDR2 is ANQGSEA. There are 12 residues in the CDR3. Trimming shortened V by 7 bases and J by 7 bases, and 16 bases separated the two germline ends. CDR3 region: CSAKFRAGEAFF. CDR3 nucleotide sequence: TGCAGCGCCAAGTTCAGGGCAGGTGAAGCTTTCTTT. Drawing the rest from reference TRBV29-1 and TRBJ1-1, the complete variable domain is SAVISQKPSRDICQRGTSLTIQCQVDSQVTMMFWYRQQPGQSLTLIATANQGSEATYESGFVIDKFPISRPNLTFSTLTVSNMSPEDSSIYLCSAKFRAGEAFFGQGTRLTVV.

The chain uses TRBV30 and TRBJ2-3, with 8 nucleotides matching TRBD2. The ends lost 0 bases at V and 5 bases at J; junction bases unmatched: 4. CDR3 length: 14 residues. In germline, CDR1 is GTSNPN, CDR2 SVGIG (reference sequence). The CDR3 here is CAWSVGAGGDTQYF. The CDR3 nucleotides read TGTGCCTGGAGTGTAGGGGCGGGAGGAGATACGCAGTATTTT.

The chain carries TRBV5-6 and TRBJ2-3, with 9 bases aligning to TRBD2. Germline V gene lookup returns CDR1 SGHDT and CDR2 YYEEEE. This CDR3 region has 16 residues. Unmatched junction bases numbered 6, after V lost 0 bases and J lost 4 bases. The CDR3 coding sequence is TGTGCCAGCAGCTTGGTTGCGGGAGGGCCCCCAGATACGCAGTATTTT. Its translation is CASSLVAGGPPDTQYF.

The V and J genes are TRBV29-1 and TRBJ2-3, with 9 bases aligning to TRBD1. This CDR3 spans 16 amino acids. Germline CDR1 is SQVTM and CDR2 is ANQGSEA. V lost 3 bases, J lost 0 bases, and 7 bases stayed unmatched. CDR3 sequence reads: CSVDPRTGDSTDTQYF. The DNA for the CDR3 is TGCAGCGTTGACCCTAGGACAGGGGATAGCACAGATACGCAGTATTTT.

This chain links TRBV30 with TRBJ1-1; D is unclear. The CDR3 runs 13 residues. Trimming removed 4 bases at V and 1 base at J, with 10 bases between. Germline assignment: CDR1 GTSNPN and CDR2 SVGIG (reference sequence). The CDR3 sequence is CAWKPQENTEAFF. CDR3 DNA: TGTGCCTGGAAACCCCAGGAGAACACTGAAGCTTTCTTT. Supplemented by reference TRBV30 and TRBJ1-1, the full variable domain reads SQTIHQWPATLVQPVGSPLSLECTVEGTSNPNLYWYRQAAGRGLQLLFYSVGIGQISSEVPQNLSASRPQDRQFILSSKKLLLSDSGFYLCAWKPQENTEAFFGQGTRLTVV.

The chain recombines TRBV7-8 with TRBJ1-1; 8 bases are a match to TRBD1. Trimming took 5 bases from V and 4 from J; bases not matched to a gene: 9. Germline V gene data show CDR1 as SGHVS and CDR2 as FQNEAQ. This CDR3 spans 15 amino acids. DNA for the CDR3: TGTGCCAGCAGCCTCAGTAGTACAGGGGGCACTGAAGCTTTCTTT. Translation gives CASSLSSTGGTEAFF.

DNA of the CDR3: TGTGCCAGCAGTCCCGACTTCGATGAGCAGTTCTTC. It codes for CASSPDFDEQFF. The V gene is TRBV2, the J gene TRBJ2-1, with unresolved D. The germline CDR1 and CDR2 sequences are SNHLY and FYNNEI. V dropped 5 bases and J dropped 8 bases, with 10 bases sitting between them. The CDR3 has 12 amino acids.

This chain uses TRBV19 with TRBJ1-2; no definite D call. The CDR3 length is 11 residues. Germline V gives CDR1 LNHDA, CDR2 SQIVND (reference sequence). Trimming removed 3 bases at V and 10 bases at J, with 9 bases between. The CDR3: CASSIGRFYTF. The CDR3 nucleotides are TGTGCCAGTAGTATCGGGAGGTTCTACACCTTC.

The chain links TRBV28 to TRBJ1-2; 9 nucleotides agree with TRBD1. Trimming removed 1 base from V and 3 bases from J; junction bases left unmatched: 3. The CDR3 sequence is 15 residues long. Germline CDR1 reads MDHEN; CDR2 reads SYDVKM. CDR3 protein: CASSLSGTGHYGYTF. The CDR3 nucleotides are TGTGCCAGCAGTTTATCCGGGACAGGGCACTATGGCTACACCTTC.

This clone was detected once. The V call is TRBV29-1, the J call TRBJ2-3; maybe TRBD1 (6 bases). The length of the CDR3 is 14 residues. Germline CDR1 reads SQVTM; CDR2 reads ANQGSEA. V was shortened by 3 bases and J by 8 bases, with 18 bases between the two germline ends. This CDR3 reads CSVDGLQGWGTQYF. The CDR3 nucleotides are TGCAGCGTTGATGGATTACAGGGCTGGGGTACGCAGTATTTT.

The rearrangement links TRBV5-1 to TRBJ2-7, with 7 bases matching TRBD2. Per the germline V gene, CDR1 is SGHRS and CDR2 is YFSETQ. V lost 4 bases to trimming and J lost 5 bases; unmatched junction nucleotides: 15. The CDR3 loop spans 16 amino acids. The CDR3 reads CASSLSLAGELHEQYF. The CDR3, as DNA: TGCGCCAGCAGCCTCTCCCTGGCGGGAGAGTTGCACGAGCAGTACTTC. Looking up the rest from reference TRBV5-1 and TRBJ2-7 gives the full variable domain: KAGVTQTPRYLIKTRGQQVTLSCSPISGHRSVSWYQQTPGQGLQFLFEYFSETQRNKGNFPGRFSGRQFSNSRSEMNVSTLELGDSALYLCASSLSLAGELHEQYFGPGTRLTVT.

CDR3: CASSRWEKDNEQFF. CDR3 nucleotide sequence: TGTGCCAGTAGTAGGTGGGAGAAGGATAATGAGCAGTTCTTC. The rearrangement links TRBV19 to TRBJ2-1; the D gene is possibly TRBD2 (5 bases). Germline V lookup: CDR1 LNHDA, CDR2 SQIVND (reference sequence). The CDR3 contains 14 residues. The V and J ends lost 4 bases and 7 bases respectively, with 14 bases between them.

This clone came up a few times. This chain links TRBV5-8 with TRBJ1-5; 9 positions agree with TRBD1. CDR1 SGHTS and CDR2 YDEGEE come from the germline V gene. V trimming: 5 bases; J trimming: 2 bases; junction bases outside the gene matches: 5. This CDR3 region has 15 residues. In DNA form, the CDR3 reads TGTGCCAGCAGGCTGGACAGGGGAGGCAATCAGCCCCAGCATTTT. It yields the protein CASRLDRGGNQPQHF.

The chain carries TRBV28 and TRBJ1-5; 7 positions agree with TRBD1. Germline loops: CDR1 MDHEN, CDR2 SYDVKM. The V and J ends lost 6 bases and 0 bases, in that order; junction bases with no gene match: 8. The CDR3 is 16 amino acids. The DNA of the CDR3 is TGTGCCAGCAGCATCCAGACAGGGTCTAGCAATCAGCCCCAGCATTTT. It specifies CASSIQTGSSNQPQHF.

V usage is TRBV6-1 and J usage is TRBJ2-7; 8 bases line up with TRBD1. The CDR3 has 15 residues. The ends lost 6 bases at V and 2 bases at J; junction bases unmatched: 9. Germline V gives CDR1 MNHNS, CDR2 SASEGT. CDR3 sequence reads: CASSANPTGAYEQYF. CDR3 DNA sequence: TGTGCCAGCAGCGCGAACCCGACAGGGGCCTACGAGCAGTACTTC.

The rearrangement uses TRBV28 and TRBJ1-4; tentative D call: TRBD1 (6 bases). Per germline, CDR1 MDHEN and CDR2 SYDVKM. The V gene lost 2 bases and the J gene lost 10 bases, with 17 bases spanning the gap. The CDR3 is 15 residues long. CDR3 nucleotide sequence: TGTGCCAGCAGTTTAGCCCATGACAGGATCTCAAAACTGTTTTTT. Its translation: CASSLAHDRISKLFF. The variable domain in full, with the rest retrieved from reference TRBV28 and TRBJ1-4, is DVKVTQSSRYLVKRTGEKVFLECVQDMDHENMFWYRQDPGLGLRLIYFSYDVKMKEKGDIPEGYSVSREKKERFSLILESASTNQTSMYLCASSLAHDRISKLFFGSGTQLSVL.